One and the same sample provided the 29 T cell receptor beta chains below, sequenced in a study of cytomegalovirus exposure and HLA in healthy donors. With 60 Vbeta and 13 Jbeta primers, the PCR was carried out. Sequenced by immunoSEQ multiplex PCR; TCRdb stores in-frame clones only, minus some. The repertoire holds some 150,000 clones, around 70% seen once, with under 2.5% in the top ten. What was sequenced was PBMCs. These TCRs come from a man between 25 and 39 years old in good health and CMV-seronegative.

The J gene is TRBJ2-7, the V gene TRBV6-1, with D perhaps TRBD1 (6 bases). V was shortened by 1 base and J by 2 bases, with 12 bases between the two germline ends. The CDR3 covers 15 residues. Germline V CDR1 and CDR2: MNHNS, SASEGT. CDR3 sequence reads: CASSEGHGDTYEQYF. The CDR3 region has the DNA TGTGCCAGCAGTGAAGGGCATGGGGACACCTACGAGCAGTACTTC.

The chain carries TRBV7-6 and TRBJ2-2, with 9 positions matching TRBD1. This CDR3 contains 15 residues. The germline CDR1 and CDR2 sequences are SGHVS and FNYEAQ. V lost 5 bases and J lost 3; bases outside the gene matches: 4. In DNA form, the CDR3 reads TGTGCCAGCAGCCCGGGACAGGGCGACACCGGGGAGCTGTTTTTT. It yields the protein CASSPGQGDTGELFF. Supplemented by reference TRBV7-6 and TRBJ2-2, the full variable domain reads GAGVSQSPRYKVTKRGQDVALRCDPISGHVSLYWYRQALGQGPEFLTYFNYEAQQDKSGLPNDRFSAERPEGSISTLTIQRTEQRDSAMYRCASSPGQGDTGELFFGEGSRLTVL.

The chain recombines TRBV5-1 with TRBJ2-1, with D possibly matching TRBD1 (5 bases). Trimming cost V 8 bases and J 5 bases, with 14 bases left between them. This CDR3 spans 13 amino acids. Per the germline V gene, CDR1 is SGHRS and CDR2 is YFSETQ. CDR3 loop: CASIDSLDNEQFF. The CDR3 DNA reads as TGCGCCAGTATAGACAGTCTAGACAATGAGCAGTTCTTC.

This chain links TRBV5-1 with TRBJ2-5, with D unclear. The CDR3 is 14 residues long. V was shortened by 0 bases and J by 2 bases, with 8 bases between the two germline ends. CDR1 and CDR2 (germline): SGHRS, YFSETQ. As DNA, the CDR3 is TGCGCCAGCAGCTTGGGCCCGGTTCAAGAGACCCAGTACTTC. The encoded protein is CASSLGPVQETQYF. Based on the CDR3 plus reference TRBV5-1 and TRBJ2-5, the full variable domain is KAGVTQTPRYLIKTRGQQVTLSCSPISGHRSVSWYQQTPGQGLQFLFEYFSETQRNKGNFPGRFSGRQFSNSRSEMNVSTLELGDSALYLCASSLGPVQETQYFGPGTRLLVL.

This clone was counted a few times. The chain has TRBV19 and TRBJ1-6; tentatively, D is TRBD1 (5 bases). This CDR3 has 16 residues. V was pared by 5 bases and J by 3 bases, with 14 bases between. Germline loops: CDR1 LNHDA, CDR2 SQIVND (reference sequence). For the CDR3, the DNA is TGTGCCAGTAGTCCGACGTCAGGGCACTATAATTCACCCCTCCACTTT. Amino acid sequence: CASSPTSGHYNSPLHF. The variable domain in full, completed from reference TRBV19 and TRBJ1-6, reads DGGITQSPKYLFRKEGQNVTLSCEQNLNHDAMYWYRQDPGQGLRLIYYSQIVNDFQKGDIAEGYSVSREKKESFPLTVTSAQKNPTAFYLCASSPTSGHYNSPLHFGNGTRLTVT.

This clone was observed a handful of times. The rearrangement links TRBV29-1 to TRBJ2-7; no clear D gene. Germline values: CDR1 SQVTM, CDR2 ANQGSEA. The CDR3 extends over 12 amino acids. Deletions cut 5 bases from V and 0 bases from J, with 8 bases between. The CDR3 loop is CSVFASSYEQYF. In DNA form, the CDR3 reads TGCAGCGTTTTTGCTAGCTCCTACGAGCAGTACTTC.

The chain uses TRBV11-3 and TRBJ2-5; 7 positions match TRBD1. This CDR3 has 13 residues. The trim removed 3 bases at V and 4 bases at J, leaving 2 bases unmatched. The germline gives CDR1 SGHNT, CDR2 YENEEA. CDR3 in amino acids: CASSLGQRETQYF. For the CDR3, the DNA is TGTGCCAGCAGCTTGGGACAGAGAGAGACCCAGTACTTC. Full variable domain (rest looked up from reference TRBV11-3 and TRBJ2-5): EAGVVQSPRYKIIEKKQPVAFWCNPISGHNTLYWYLQNLGQGPELLIRYENEEAVDDSQLPKDRFSAERLKGVDSTLKIQPAELGDSAVYLCASSLGQRETQYFGPGTRLLVL.

The chain couples TRBV6-5 to TRBJ2-2; D possibly corresponds to TRBD2 (7 bases). The CDR3 length is 15 residues. Trimming stripped 2 bases from V and 6 bases from J, with 13 bases between. CDR1 and CDR2 (germline): MNHEY, SVGAGI. CDR3 nucleotides: TGTGCCAGCAGTTACCGGGGGGCCGATTCCGGGGAGCTGTTTTTT. It translates to CASSYRGADSGELFF.

Only a few counts were recorded for this clone. V is TRBV27 and J is TRBJ1-1; D perhaps matches TRBD1 (6 bases). The CDR3 sequence is 14 residues long. The germline CDR1 and CDR2 sequences are MNHEY and SMNVEV (reference sequence). Between the trimmed V and J ends, which lost 2 bases and 3 bases, there was a span of 10 bases. The CDR3 sequence is CASSLERGYTEAFF. The CDR3 DNA reads TGTGCCAGCAGTTTAGAAAGGGGGTACACTGAAGCTTTCTTT.

The chain carries TRBV29-1 and TRBJ2-7; 8 nucleotides align to TRBD1. V was clipped by 4 bases and J by 3 bases; unmatched bases: 5. The CDR3 is made up of 13 amino acids. Germline assignment: CDR1 SQVTM and CDR2 ANQGSEA. The CDR3 here is CSVVWTGNYEQYF. CDR3 sequence (DNA): TGCAGCGTTGTGTGGACAGGGAACTACGAGCAGTACTTC.

This clone was picked up a small number of times. The chain has TRBV29-1 and TRBJ2-4; D perhaps matches TRBD2 (6 bases). The CDR3 runs to 15 residues. V was trimmed by 6 bases and J by 8 bases, leaving 23 bases between them. Germline assignment: CDR1 SQVTM and CDR2 ANQGSEA. CDR3 nucleotide sequence: TGCAGCGTACCCCCGGGACCGGGAGTTATGGACATTCAGTACTTC. Residues: CSVPPGPGVMDIQYF.

Comment on this clone: At one of its ends the junction is not consistent with the germline gene, which may arise from a read error. J is TRBJ1-2 and V is TRBV14, with unresolved D. The CDR3 is made up of 13 amino acids. Germline V gene sequence: CDR1 SGHDN, CDR2 FVKESK. The CDR3, as DNA: TGTGCCAGCAGCCAAGATCGAGGTTATGGCTACCCCTTC. Protein sequence: CASSQDRGYGYPF.

The chain carries TRBV28 and TRBJ2-3; D unclear. Germline CDR1 reads MDHEN; CDR2 reads SYDVKM. The V end lost 8 bases, the J end lost 0 bases, and 6 bases lay between the germline ends. The length of the CDR3 is 12 residues. In DNA, the CDR3 is TGTGCCAGCGGCAGAAGCACAGATACGCAGTATTTT. Translation: CASGRSTDTQYF.

CDR3 DNA sequence: TGTGCCAGCAGTGAGACCTTCAGGGGAACTGAAGCTTTCTTT. This translates into CASSETFRGTEAFF. The V and J genes are TRBV6-5 and TRBJ1-1; perhaps TRBD1 as D (6 bases). CDR1 and CDR2 (germline): MNHEY, SVGAGI. V was trimmed by 5 bases and J by 5 bases, leaving 15 bases between them. The CDR3 spans 14 residues.

This chain links TRBV7-9 with TRBJ2-7; D might be TRBD2 (5 bases). The CDR3 runs to 12 residues. Germline assignment: CDR1 SEHNR and CDR2 FQNEAQ (reference sequence). V lost 3 bases and J lost 3, with 6 bases in between. CDR3 DNA: TGTGCCAGCAGCTTCGGGGTCTACGAGCAGTACTTC. It codes for CASSFGVYEQYF.

This clone was observed once. This sequence joins TRBV4-3 and TRBJ1-6; tentative D call: TRBD1 (5 bases). This CDR3 is 15 amino acids long. The germline V and J ends were trimmed by 1 base and 7 bases, with 11 bases remaining between them. Germline-derived CDR1 and CDR2 are LGHNA and YSLEER. Here the CDR3 reads CASSQGRSGNSPLHF. The CDR3 nucleotides read TGCGCCAGCAGCCAAGGTCGGTCAGGGAATTCACCCCTCCACTTT.

J is TRBJ1-1 and V is TRBV28; no firm D call. The V end was cut by 8 bases, the J end by 4 bases, with 14 bases between. Germline-derived CDR1 and CDR2 are MDHEN and SYDVKM. CDR3 length equals 13 residues. This chain's CDR3 is CASAQAGSTEAFF. DNA of the CDR3: TGTGCCAGCGCCCAGGCCGGGAGCACTGAAGCTTTCTTT.

The sample holds one count of this clone. The rearrangement joins TRBV30 to TRBJ1-3; D is possibly TRBD1 (6 bases). Germline V gene data show CDR1 as GTSNPN and CDR2 as SVGIG (reference sequence). The CDR3 sequence is 12 residues long. V lost 6 bases to trimming and J lost 4 bases, with 10 bases between them. This CDR3 is CACNRAGNTIYF. In nucleotides, the CDR3 is TGTGCCTGCAACAGGGCAGGAAACACCATATATTTT.

The rearrangement links TRBV19 to TRBJ1-6, with 8 bases identical to TRBD1. The CDR3 sequence is 15 residues long. Germline V gene sequence: CDR1 LNHDA, CDR2 SQIVND (reference sequence). After removal of 6 bases from V and 7 bases from J, the junction contained 8 bases not matched to a gene. The CDR3 is CASRDRAGRNSPLHF. The CDR3 DNA sequence: TGTGCCAGTAGGGACAGGGCGGGAAGAAATTCACCCCTCCACTTT.

This clone has just a few counts. The CDR3 nucleotides read TGTGCCAGCAGCTTGGCGTATGAGCAGTTCTTC. It specifies CASSLAYEQFF. The rearrangement joins TRBV5-6 to TRBJ2-1; D ambiguous. Trimming shortened V by 0 bases and J by 8 bases, and 3 bases separated the two germline ends. This CDR3 comprises 11 residues. Germline V gives CDR1 SGHDT, CDR2 YYEEEE.

The DNA for the CDR3 is TGTGCCAGTAGTACGGGACAGGGGGGTACCTACGAGCAGTACTTC. It translates to CASSTGQGGTYEQYF. This sequence joins TRBV19 and TRBJ2-7; 11 nucleotides align to TRBD1. Germline loops: CDR1 LNHDA, CDR2 SQIVND (reference sequence). The CDR3 consists of 15 residues. The trim removed 4 bases at V and 2 bases at J, leaving 4 bases unmatched.

The chain is built from TRBV28 and TRBJ1-5, with 8 bases fitting TRBD1. The junction had 9 bases not matched to a gene; V was cut back by 2 bases and J by 6 bases. This CDR3 has 16 residues. The germline V gene encodes CDR1 MDHEN and CDR2 SYDVKM. This CDR3 reads CASSLHGQGGAQPQHF. The CDR3 nucleotides read TGTGCCAGCAGTTTACACGGACAGGGAGGAGCTCAGCCCCAGCATTTT. The full variable domain, with the rest looked up from reference TRBV28 and TRBJ1-5, is DVKVTQSSRYLVKRTGEKVFLECVQDMDHENMFWYRQDPGLGLRLIYFSYDVKMKEKGDIPEGYSVSREKKERFSLILESASTNQTSMYLCASSLHGQGGAQPQHFGDGTRLSIL.

V gene TRBV7-9 combines with J gene TRBJ1-1, with 8 bases identical to TRBD1. CDR1 and CDR2 from the germline V gene are SEHNR and FQNEAQ (reference sequence). The CDR3 runs to 14 residues. V lost 7 bases, J lost 1 base, and 5 bases stayed unmatched. CDR3 amino acids: CASKAGGWNTEAFF. CDR3 in DNA: TGTGCCAGCAAGGCAGGGGGCTGGAACACTGAAGCTTTCTTT.

This chain connects TRBV10-3 to TRBJ2-3; 8 bases align to TRBD2. The CDR3 spans 16 residues. J lost 4 bases, V lost 2 bases, and 8 bases had no gene match. Per germline, CDR1 ENHRY and CDR2 SYGVKD. CDR3 nucleotides: TGTGCCATCAGTGAGCAGCGGGGGCCGCTCGCAGATACGCAGTATTTT. Its protein product is CAISEQRGPLADTQYF.

The rearrangement joins TRBV5-6 to TRBJ2-3; D is uncertain. CDR1 and CDR2 from the germline V gene are SGHDT and YYEEEE. V shed 1 base and J shed 0 bases, with 21 bases lying between them. The CDR3 has 19 amino acids. The CDR3 DNA reads TGTGCCAGCAGCTTGCGGGTTTGGAGAACAATTTTGAGCACAGATACGCAGTATTTT. Residues: CASSLRVWRTILSTDTQYF.

V is TRBV28 and J is TRBJ1-3; no clear D gene. Germline V gene data show CDR1 as MDHEN and CDR2 as SYDVKM. The CDR3 covers 14 residues. The V gene lost 6 bases and the J gene lost 2 bases, with 11 bases spanning the gap. CDR3 DNA: TGTGCCAGCAGACTCCAAGGAGCTGGAAACACCATATATTTT. Its translation is CASRLQGAGNTIYF.

In the case of this clone: Other DNA sequences of this sample code for an identical CDR3. V and J are TRBV9 and TRBJ2-5, with D maybe TRBD2 (5 bases). Germline CDR1 reads SGDLS; CDR2 reads YYNGEE. The CDR3 has 12 amino acids. V was clipped by 4 bases and J by 5 bases, with 9 bases between them. The CDR3 is CASSPRGETQYF. The DNA of the CDR3 is TGTGCCAGCAGCCCCAGAGGGGAGACCCAGTACTTC.

V is TRBV6-6 and J is TRBJ2-3; no clear D gene. Trimming took 7 bases from V and 3 from J, leaving 11 bases between them. The germline V gene encodes CDR1 MNHNY and CDR2 SVGAGI (reference sequence). This CDR3 comprises 13 residues. The CDR3 nucleotides read TGTGCCAGCATGGTGATGAGAACAGATACGCAGTATTTT. Translation: CASMVMRTDTQYF.

This clone was observed a handful of times. This chain connects TRBV10-3 to TRBJ1-1; 11 bases line up with TRBD1. The CDR3 covers 17 residues. J lost 4 bases, V lost 10 bases, and 17 bases had no gene match. Per germline, CDR1 ENHRY and CDR2 SYGVKD. CDR3 DNA sequence: TGTGCCACCAGAAACCAGGACAGGGGGCTCCGGGGCACTGAAGCTTTCTTT. Its protein is CATRNQDRGLRGTEAFF.